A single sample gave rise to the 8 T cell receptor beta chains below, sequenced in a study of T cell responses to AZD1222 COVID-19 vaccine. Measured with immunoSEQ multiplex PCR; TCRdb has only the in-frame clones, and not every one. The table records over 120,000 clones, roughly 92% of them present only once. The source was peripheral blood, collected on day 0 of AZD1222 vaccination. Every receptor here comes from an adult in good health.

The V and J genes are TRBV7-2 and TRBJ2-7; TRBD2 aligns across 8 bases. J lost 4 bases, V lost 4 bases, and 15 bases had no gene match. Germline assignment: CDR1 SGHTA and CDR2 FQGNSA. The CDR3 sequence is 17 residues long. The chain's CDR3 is CASSSPVVSGMGYEQYF. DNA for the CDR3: TGTGCCAGCAGCTCCCCGGTAGTTAGCGGGATGGGATACGAGCAGTACTTC.

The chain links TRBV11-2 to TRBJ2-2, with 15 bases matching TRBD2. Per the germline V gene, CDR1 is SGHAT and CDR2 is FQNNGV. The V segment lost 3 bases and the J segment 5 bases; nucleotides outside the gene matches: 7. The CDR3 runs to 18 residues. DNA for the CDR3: TGTGCCAGCAGCTTTTCCGGGACTAGCGGGAGGAGGACCGGGGAGCTGTTTTTT. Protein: CASSFSGTSGRRTGELFF.

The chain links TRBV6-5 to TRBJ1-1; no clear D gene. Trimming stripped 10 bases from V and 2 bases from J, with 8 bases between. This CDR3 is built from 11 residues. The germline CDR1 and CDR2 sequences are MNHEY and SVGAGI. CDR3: CATTRNTEAFF. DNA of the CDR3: TGTGCCACCACACGAAACACTGAAGCTTTCTTT.

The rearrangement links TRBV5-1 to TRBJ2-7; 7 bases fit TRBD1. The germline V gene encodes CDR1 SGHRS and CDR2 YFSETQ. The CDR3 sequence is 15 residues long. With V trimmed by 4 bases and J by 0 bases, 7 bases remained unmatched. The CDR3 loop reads CASSPGAGGSYEQYF. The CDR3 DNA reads TGCGCCAGCAGCCCTGGGGCAGGGGGCTCCTACGAGCAGTACTTC.

The CDR3 DNA reads TGTGCCAGCAGACCGACAGGGAATACGAACACTGAAGCTTTCTTT. Protein: CASRPTGNTNTEAFF. The V gene is TRBV6-5, the J gene TRBJ1-1, with TRBD1 matching 7 bases. V dropped 6 bases and J dropped 1; count of bases not matched to a gene: 8. The germline gives CDR1 MNHEY, CDR2 SVGAGI. The CDR3 sequence is 15 residues long.

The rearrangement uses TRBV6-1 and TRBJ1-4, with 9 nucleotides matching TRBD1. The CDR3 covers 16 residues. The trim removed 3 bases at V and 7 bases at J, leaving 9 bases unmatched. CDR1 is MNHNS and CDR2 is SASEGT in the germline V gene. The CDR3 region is CASSEATGGLTEKLFF. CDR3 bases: TGTGCCAGCAGTGAGGCGACAGGGGGATTGACTGAAAAACTGTTTTTT.

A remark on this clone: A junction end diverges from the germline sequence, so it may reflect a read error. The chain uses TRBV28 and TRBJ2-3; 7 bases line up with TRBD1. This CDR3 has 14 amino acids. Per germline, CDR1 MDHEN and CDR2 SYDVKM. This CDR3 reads CASRQDPGTATQYF. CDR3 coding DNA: TGTGCCAGCAGACAAGACCCCGGGACAGCTACGCAGTATTTT.

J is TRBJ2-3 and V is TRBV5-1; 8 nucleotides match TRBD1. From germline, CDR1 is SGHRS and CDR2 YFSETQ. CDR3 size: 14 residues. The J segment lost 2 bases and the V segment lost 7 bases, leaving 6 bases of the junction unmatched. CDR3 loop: CASFRQGTTDTQYF. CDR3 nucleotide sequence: TGCGCCAGCTTCAGACAGGGGACCACAGATACGCAGTATTTT.